This T cell receptor (beta chain) was profiled in a study of blood T cells in healthy people across ages. General observations from the study: Per-million-T-cell TCR beta diversity fell roughly linearly with age.

The authors drew 8.5 to 10 milliliters of peripheral blood from each donor. A second PCR of 7 to 11 cycles used a sample-barcoded 5' primer and a J-beta primer mix. Samples each returned at least 3 million CDR3-containing paired-end reads. TCRdb re-analysed the 5' RACE reads in MiXCR, keeping a single row per CDR3 protein. The data contain about 640,000 distinct CDR3 sequences, about 28% of them singletons. Turning to this clonotype: Its target is not known.

With V trimmed by 2 bases and J by 8 bases, 14 bases remained unmatched. The CDR3 totals 16 residues. CDR1 SGHVS and CDR2 FQNEAQ come from the germline V gene. Sequences were obtained from blood. The receptor's source is a woman aged 80 or over in good health. The chain has TRBV7-8 and TRBJ1-2; 7 positions agree with TRBD1. The CDR3 sequence is CASSLFQGGAIRGYTF. The CDR3 DNA reads as TGTGCCAGCAGCTTATTCCAAGGGGGCGCAATTCGGGGCTACACCTTC.